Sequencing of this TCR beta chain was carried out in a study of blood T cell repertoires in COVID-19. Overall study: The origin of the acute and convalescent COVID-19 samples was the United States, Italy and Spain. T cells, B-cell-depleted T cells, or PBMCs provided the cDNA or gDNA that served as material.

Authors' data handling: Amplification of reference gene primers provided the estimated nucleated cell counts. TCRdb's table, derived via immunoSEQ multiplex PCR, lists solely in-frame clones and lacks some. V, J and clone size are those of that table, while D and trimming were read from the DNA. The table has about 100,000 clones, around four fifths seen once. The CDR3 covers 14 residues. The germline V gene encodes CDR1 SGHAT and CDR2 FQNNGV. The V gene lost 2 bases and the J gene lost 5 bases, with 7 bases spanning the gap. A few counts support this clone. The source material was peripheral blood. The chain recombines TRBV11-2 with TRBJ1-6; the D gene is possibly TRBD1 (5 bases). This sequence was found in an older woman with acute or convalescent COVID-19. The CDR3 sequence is CASSLQGNNSPLHF. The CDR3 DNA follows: TGTGCCAGCAGCTTACAGGGTAATAATTCACCCCTCCACTTT.